Given below is one T cell receptor (beta chain) in context. Some clones are missing from TCRdb's copy, which holds only in-frame ones; the method was immunoSEQ multiplex PCR. The table includes 130,000 or so clones, roughly nine tenths detected once. The data were obtained in a study of control samples from healthy donors and cancer patients. Trimming took 0 bases from V and 6 from J, leaving 14 bases between them. Germline-derived CDR1 and CDR2 are SGHVS and FNYEAQ. The CDR3 is made up of 16 amino acids. The chain recombines TRBV7-6 with TRBJ2-2; a weak D match, TRBD2 (5 bases). This receptor was obtained from a man aged 18 to 29 in good health. Source material: blood. CDR3 loop: CASSLARGLASGELFF. In nucleotides, the CDR3 is TGTGCCAGCAGCTTAGCTCGGGGTCTTGCTTCCGGGGAGCTGTTTTTT.